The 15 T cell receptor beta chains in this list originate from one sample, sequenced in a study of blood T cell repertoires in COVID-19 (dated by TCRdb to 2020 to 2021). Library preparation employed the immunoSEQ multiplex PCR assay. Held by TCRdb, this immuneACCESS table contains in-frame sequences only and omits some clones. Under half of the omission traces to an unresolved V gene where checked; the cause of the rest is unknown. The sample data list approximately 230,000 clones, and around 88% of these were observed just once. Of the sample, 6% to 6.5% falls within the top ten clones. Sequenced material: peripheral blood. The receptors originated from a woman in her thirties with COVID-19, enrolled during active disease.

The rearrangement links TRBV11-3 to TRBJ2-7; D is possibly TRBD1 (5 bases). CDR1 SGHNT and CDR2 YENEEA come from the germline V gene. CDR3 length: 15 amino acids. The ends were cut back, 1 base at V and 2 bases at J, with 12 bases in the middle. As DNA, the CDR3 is TGTGCCAGCAGCTTAGGGGGCCTCGGCGCCTACGAGCAGTACGTC. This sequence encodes CASSLGGLGAYEQYV.

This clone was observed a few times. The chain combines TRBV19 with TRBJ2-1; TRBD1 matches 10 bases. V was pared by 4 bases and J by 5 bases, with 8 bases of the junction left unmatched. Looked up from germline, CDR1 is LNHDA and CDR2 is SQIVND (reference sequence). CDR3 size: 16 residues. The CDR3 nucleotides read TGTGCCAGTAGTACTCCGGGACAGGGGACCGACAATGAGCAGTTCTTC. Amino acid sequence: CASSTPGQGTDNEQFF.

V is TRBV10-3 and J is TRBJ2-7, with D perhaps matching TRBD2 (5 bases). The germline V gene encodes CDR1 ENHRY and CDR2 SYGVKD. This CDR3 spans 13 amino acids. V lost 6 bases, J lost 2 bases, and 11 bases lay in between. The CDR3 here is CAISVGLTYEQYF. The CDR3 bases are TGTGCCATCAGCGTCGGACTGACCTACGAGCAGTACTTC.

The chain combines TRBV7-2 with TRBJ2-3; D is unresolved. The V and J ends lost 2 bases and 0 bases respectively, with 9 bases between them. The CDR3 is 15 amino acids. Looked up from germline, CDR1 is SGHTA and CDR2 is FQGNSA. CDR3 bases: TGTGCCAGCAGCTTAATGGCCCCAAGCACAGATACGCAGTATTTT. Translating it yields CASSLMAPSTDTQYF.

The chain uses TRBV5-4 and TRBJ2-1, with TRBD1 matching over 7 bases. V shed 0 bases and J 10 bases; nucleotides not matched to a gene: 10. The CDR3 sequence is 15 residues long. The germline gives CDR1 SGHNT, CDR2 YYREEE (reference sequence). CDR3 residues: CASSLGDRVRGEQFF. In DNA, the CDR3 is TGTGCCAGCAGCTTGGGAGACAGGGTACGGGGCGAGCAGTTCTTC.

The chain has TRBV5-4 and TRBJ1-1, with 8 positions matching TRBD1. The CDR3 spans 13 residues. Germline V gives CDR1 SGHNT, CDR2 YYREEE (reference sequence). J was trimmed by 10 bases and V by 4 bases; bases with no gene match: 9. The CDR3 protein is CASSGDRHLRAFF. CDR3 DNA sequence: TGTGCCAGCAGCGGGGACAGGCACCTGCGAGCTTTCTTT.

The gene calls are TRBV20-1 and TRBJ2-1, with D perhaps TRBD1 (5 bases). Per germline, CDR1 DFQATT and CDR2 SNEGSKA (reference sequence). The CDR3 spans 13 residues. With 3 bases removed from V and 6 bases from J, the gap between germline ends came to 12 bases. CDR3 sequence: CSASARVLNEQFF. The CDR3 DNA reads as TGCAGTGCTAGTGCCAGGGTTCTCAATGAGCAGTTCTTC.

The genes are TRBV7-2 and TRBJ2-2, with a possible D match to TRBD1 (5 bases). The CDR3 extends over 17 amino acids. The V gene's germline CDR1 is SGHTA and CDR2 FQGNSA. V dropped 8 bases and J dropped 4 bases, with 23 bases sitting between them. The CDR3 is CASDPRTTYPPTGELFF. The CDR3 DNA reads TGTGCCAGCGACCCGCGGACAACCTACCCCCCCACCGGGGAGCTGTTTTTT.

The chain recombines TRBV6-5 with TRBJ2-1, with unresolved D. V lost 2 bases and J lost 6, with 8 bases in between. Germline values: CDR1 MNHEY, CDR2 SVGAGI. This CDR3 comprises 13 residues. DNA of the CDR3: TGTGCCAGCAGTTACGGCGGCTCCAATGAGCAGTTCTTC. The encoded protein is CASSYGGSNEQFF.

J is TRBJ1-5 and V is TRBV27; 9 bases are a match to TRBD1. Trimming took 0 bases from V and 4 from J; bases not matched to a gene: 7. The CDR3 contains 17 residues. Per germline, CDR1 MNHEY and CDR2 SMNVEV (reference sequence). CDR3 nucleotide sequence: TGTGCCAGCAGTTTATCCGGGACAGGGATTGTTAATCAGCCCCAGCATTTT. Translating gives CASSLSGTGIVNQPQHF.

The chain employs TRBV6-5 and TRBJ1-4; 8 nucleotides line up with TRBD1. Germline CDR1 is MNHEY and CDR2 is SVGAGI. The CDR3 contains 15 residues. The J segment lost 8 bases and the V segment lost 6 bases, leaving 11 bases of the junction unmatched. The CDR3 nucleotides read TGTGCCAGCAGCCCGACCCAGGGGGCCGGGGAAAAACTGTTTTTT. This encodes CASSPTQGAGEKLFF.

Here the CDR3 DNA reads TGTGCCAGCTCACCAAGGGACAGTCACCTCGCAGATACGCAGTATTTT. Its protein product is CASSPRDSHLADTQYF. The V and J genes are TRBV18 and TRBJ2-3; 7 bases align to TRBD1. Germline-derived CDR1 and CDR2 are KGHSH and LQKENI. V was clipped by 2 bases and J by 4 bases; unmatched bases: 9. The CDR3 sequence is 16 residues long. The entire variable domain, with the rest obtained from reference TRBV18 and TRBJ2-3, is as follows: NAGVMQNPRHLVRRRGQEARLRCSPMKGHSHVYWYRQLPEEGLKFMVYLQKENIIDESGMPKERFSAEFPKEGPSILRIQQVVRGDSAAYFCASSPRDSHLADTQYFGPGTRLTVL.

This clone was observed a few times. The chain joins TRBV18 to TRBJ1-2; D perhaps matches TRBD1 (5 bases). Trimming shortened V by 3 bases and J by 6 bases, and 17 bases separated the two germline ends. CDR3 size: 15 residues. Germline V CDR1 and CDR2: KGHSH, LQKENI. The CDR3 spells CASSPRGGVDDGYTF. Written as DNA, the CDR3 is TGTGCCAGCTCACCTAGGGGAGGGGTTGATGATGGCTACACCTTC.

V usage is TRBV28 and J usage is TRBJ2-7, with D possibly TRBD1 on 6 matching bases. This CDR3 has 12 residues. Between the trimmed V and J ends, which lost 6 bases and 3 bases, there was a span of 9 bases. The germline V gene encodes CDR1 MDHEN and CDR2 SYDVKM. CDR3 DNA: TGTGCCAGCAGCCAGGACAGCTACGAGCAGTACGTC. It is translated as CASSQDSYEQYV.

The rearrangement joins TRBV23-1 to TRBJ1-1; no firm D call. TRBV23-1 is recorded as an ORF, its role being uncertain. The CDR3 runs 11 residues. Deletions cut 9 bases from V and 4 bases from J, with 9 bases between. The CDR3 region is CARGRPTEAFF. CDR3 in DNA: TGCGCCAGGGGGAGGCCCACTGAAGCTTTCTTT.